These 12 T cell receptor beta chains share one sample of origin, sequenced in a study of blood T cell repertoires in COVID-19. Assay used: immunoSEQ multiplex PCR; TCRdb lists only in-frame clones, some missing. Altogether under 400,000 clones are present, roughly 90% being singletons, with the ten largest covering over 0.9%. The sequenced material came from PBMCs or T cells enriched from blood (not recorded which). The receptors were sampled from a woman in her 30s who had been exposed to COVID-19.

This clone was observed a few times. The rearrangement joins TRBV28 to TRBJ1-2; 7 bases agree with TRBD1. The CDR3 spans 16 residues. V dropped 6 bases and J dropped 0; count of bases not matched to a gene: 10. Per the germline V gene, CDR1 is MDHEN and CDR2 is SYDVKM. The CDR3 DNA is TGTGCCAGCAGCTCCACCCGACAGGGACCTAACTATGGCTACACCTTC. Its protein is CASSSTRQGPNYGYTF.

Only one count was recorded for this clone. The chain uses TRBV10-3 and TRBJ1-2; no clear D. The CDR3 sequence is 13 residues long. V was pared by 7 bases and J by 7 bases, with 16 bases between. Per germline, CDR1 ENHRY and CDR2 SYGVKD. CDR3 DNA sequence: TGTGCCATCACCGAGGGAGCCGGGTTTGGCTACACCTTC. It yields the protein CAITEGAGFGYTF.

This clone has at least ten counts. The rearrangement uses TRBV4-1 and TRBJ2-2; TRBD2 matches at 7 bases. CDR1 and CDR2 from the germline V gene are MGHRA and YSYEKL. The CDR3 has 17 residues. Germline trimming cut 3 bases from V and 7 bases from J; bases unmatched to any gene: 14. CDR3 DNA: TGCGCCAGCAGCCACGATAGGAGCGGGGCCCAAGGCGGGGAGCTGTTTTTT. It specifies CASSHDRSGAQGGELFF.

The chain employs TRBV9 and TRBJ2-1; D is uncertain. The V gene's germline CDR1 is SGDLS and CDR2 YYNGEE. Trimming took off 3 bases at V and 7 bases at J, with 20 bases between the two ends. The CDR3 has 16 amino acids. The CDR3 DNA reads as TGTGCCAGCAGCGAGGCCCTTTACAGAAGTAGGAATGAGCAGTTCTTC. This sequence encodes CASSEALYRSRNEQFF. Full variable domain (missing parts from reference TRBV9 and TRBJ2-1): DSGVTQTPKHLITATGQRVTLRCSPRSGDLSVYWYQQSLDQGLQFLIQYYNGEERAKGNILERFSAQQFPDLHSELNLSSLELGDSALYFCASSEALYRSRNEQFFGPGTRLTVL.

The rearrangement uses TRBV28 and TRBJ1-1; D might be TRBD1 (5 bases). The V gene lost 2 bases and the J gene lost 7 bases, with 14 bases spanning the gap. Germline V lookup: CDR1 MDHEN, CDR2 SYDVKM. The CDR3 contains 14 residues. CDR3 DNA sequence: TGTGCCAGCAGTTTAGGCCAGGGTATTGATGAAGCTTTCTTT. Residues: CASSLGQGIDEAFF.

V is TRBV6-2 or TRBV6-3 and J is TRBJ1-2; 10 nucleotides line up with TRBD1. V lost 5 bases and J lost 7; bases outside the gene matches: 13. The CDR3 length is 16 residues. In germline, CDR1 is MNHEY, CDR2 SVGEGT. The CDR3 region is CASSHNGGQGVAGYTF. CDR3 sequence (DNA): TGTGCCAGCAGTCACAACGGAGGACAGGGGGTTGCTGGCTACACCTTC.

This clone was seen a few times. This rearrangement joins TRBV5-1 to TRBJ1-1; TRBD1 might be the D (5 bases). CDR3 size: 16 residues. Deletions cut 0 bases from V and 0 bases from J, with 12 bases between. CDR1 and CDR2 (germline): SGHRS, YFSETQ. The CDR3 region has the DNA TGCGCCAGCAGCTTGGATCTGGGACTGGTGAACACTGAAGCTTTCTTT. Its translation is CASSLDLGLVNTEAFF. The complete variable domain, with remaining parts taken from reference TRBV5-1 and TRBJ1-1, reads KAGVTQTPRYLIKTRGQQVTLSCSPISGHRSVSWYQQTPGQGLQFLFEYFSETQRNKGNFPGRFSGRQFSNSRSEMNVSTLELGDSALYLCASSLDLGLVNTEAFFGQGTRLTVV.

This clone was detected a few times. The V and J genes are TRBV28 and TRBJ1-6; D is ambiguous. CDR1 and CDR2 (germline): MDHEN, SYDVKM. Deletions cut 1 base from V and 10 bases from J, with 11 bases between. This CDR3 is built from 14 residues. The CDR3 sequence: CASSLYRGGSPLHF. DNA for the CDR3: TGTGCCAGCAGTTTATATCGGGGTGGGTCACCCCTCCACTTT.

This clone was seen a single time. This chain joins TRBV5-4 and TRBJ2-3, with TRBD2 identical over 11 bases. The germline V gene encodes CDR1 SGHNT and CDR2 YYREEE (reference sequence). The CDR3 loop spans 17 amino acids. V dropped 1 base and J dropped 2; count of bases not matched to a gene: 6. The chain's CDR3 is CASSLWTSGPDTDTQYF. As DNA, the CDR3 is TGTGCCAGCAGCTTGTGGACTAGCGGGCCCGACACAGATACGCAGTATTTT. The variable domain in full, with the rest retrieved from reference TRBV5-4 and TRBJ2-3, is ETGVTQSPTHLIKTRGQQVTLRCSSQSGHNTVSWYQQALGQGPQFIFQYYREEENGRGNFPPRFSGLQFPNYSSELNVNALELDDSALYLCASSLWTSGPDTDTQYFGPGTRLTVL.

The chain employs TRBV6-5 and TRBJ1-3; 7 bases line up with TRBD1. CDR1 MNHEY and CDR2 SVGAGI come from the germline V gene. With V trimmed by 5 bases and J by 0 bases, 4 bases remained unmatched. This CDR3 contains 15 residues. The CDR3 bases are TGTGCCAGCAGTCGTGACAGGGCCTCTGGAAACACCATATATTTT. Its protein product is CASSRDRASGNTIYF.

J is TRBJ1-6 and V is TRBV4-1; D ambiguous. Germline CDR1 MGHRA, CDR2 YSYEKL. This CDR3 is built from 15 residues. V shed 5 bases and J shed 5 bases, with 13 bases lying between them. This chain's CDR3 is CASSTHGFDNSPLHF. The CDR3 DNA follows: TGCGCCAGCAGCACCCACGGGTTCGATAATTCACCCCTCCACTTT.

The V call is TRBV4-1, the J call TRBJ2-7, with TRBD1 matching 9 bases. Unmatched junction bases numbered 6, after V lost 2 bases and J lost 4 bases. Germline V CDR1 and CDR2: MGHRA, YSYEKL. This CDR3 is built from 15 residues. The CDR3 sequence: CASSQLWDRVYEQYF. The CDR3 coding sequence is TGCGCCAGCAGCCAATTGTGGGACAGGGTTTACGAGCAGTACTTC.